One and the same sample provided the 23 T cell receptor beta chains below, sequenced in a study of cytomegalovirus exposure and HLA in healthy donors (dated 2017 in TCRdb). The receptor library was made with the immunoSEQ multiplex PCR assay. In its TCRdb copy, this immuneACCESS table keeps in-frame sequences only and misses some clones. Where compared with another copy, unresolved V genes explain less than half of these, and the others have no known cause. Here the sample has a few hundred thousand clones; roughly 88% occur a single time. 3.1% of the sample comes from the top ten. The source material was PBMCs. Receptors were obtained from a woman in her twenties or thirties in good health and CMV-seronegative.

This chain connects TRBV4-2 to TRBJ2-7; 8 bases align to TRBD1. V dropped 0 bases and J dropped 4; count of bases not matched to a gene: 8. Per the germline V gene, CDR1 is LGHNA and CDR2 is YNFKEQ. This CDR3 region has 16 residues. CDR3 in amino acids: CASSQEARDRGYEQYF. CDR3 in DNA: TGTGCCAGCAGCCAAGAAGCCCGAGACAGGGGTTACGAGCAGTACTTC.

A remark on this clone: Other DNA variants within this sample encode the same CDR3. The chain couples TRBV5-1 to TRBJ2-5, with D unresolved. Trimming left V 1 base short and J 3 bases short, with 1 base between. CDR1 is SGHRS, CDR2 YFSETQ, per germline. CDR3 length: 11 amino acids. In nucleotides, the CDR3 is TGCGCCAGCAGCTTGAAAGAGACCCAGTACTTC. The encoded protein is CASSLKETQYF.

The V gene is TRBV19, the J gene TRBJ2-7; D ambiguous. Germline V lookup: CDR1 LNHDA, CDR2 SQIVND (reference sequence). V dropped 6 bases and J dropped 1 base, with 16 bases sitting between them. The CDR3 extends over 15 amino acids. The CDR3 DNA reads TGTGCCAGTAGGGATGGAAGCGCGAGATCCTACGAGCAGTACTTC. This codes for CASRDGSARSYEQYF. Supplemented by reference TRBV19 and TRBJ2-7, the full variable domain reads DGGITQSPKYLFRKEGQNVTLSCEQNLNHDAMYWYRQDPGQGLRLIYYSQIVNDFQKGDIAEGYSVSREKKESFPLTVTSAQKNPTAFYLCASRDGSARSYEQYFGPGTRLTVT.

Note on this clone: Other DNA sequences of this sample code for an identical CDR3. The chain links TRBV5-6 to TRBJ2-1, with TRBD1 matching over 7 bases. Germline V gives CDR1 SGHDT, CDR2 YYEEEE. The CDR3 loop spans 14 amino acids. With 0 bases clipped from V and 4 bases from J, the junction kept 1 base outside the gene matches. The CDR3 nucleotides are TGTGCCAGCAGCTTGGGGACAGGTTACAATGAGCAGTTCTTC. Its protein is CASSLGTGYNEQFF.

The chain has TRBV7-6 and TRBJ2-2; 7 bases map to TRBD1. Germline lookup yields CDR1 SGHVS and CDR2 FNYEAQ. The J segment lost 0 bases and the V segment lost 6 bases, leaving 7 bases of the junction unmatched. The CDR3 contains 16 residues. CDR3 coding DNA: TGTGCCAGCAGAGTCGGACAGGACGCGAACACCGGGGAGCTGTTTTTT. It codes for CASRVGQDANTGELFF.

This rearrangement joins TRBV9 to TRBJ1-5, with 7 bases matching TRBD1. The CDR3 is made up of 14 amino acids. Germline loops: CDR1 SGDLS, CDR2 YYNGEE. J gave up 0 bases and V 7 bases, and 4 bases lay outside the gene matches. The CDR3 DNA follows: TGTGCCAGCGGGGACAGTAATAGCAATCAGCCCCAGCATTTT. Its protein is CASGDSNSNQPQHF.

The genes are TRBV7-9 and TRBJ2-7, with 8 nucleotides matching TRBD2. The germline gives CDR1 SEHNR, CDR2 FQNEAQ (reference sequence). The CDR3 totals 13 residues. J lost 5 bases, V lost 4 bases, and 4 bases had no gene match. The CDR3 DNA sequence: TGTGCCAGCAGCTCAAGCGGGAGACACGAGCAGTACTTC. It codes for CASSSSGRHEQYF.

The CDR3 nucleotides read TGCAGCGTTGAGGCAGACGCCTACGAGCAGTACTTC. This sequence encodes CSVEADAYEQYF. The chain recombines TRBV29-1 with TRBJ2-7, with D unresolved. The CDR3 contains 12 residues. V lost 3 bases and J lost 2, with 8 bases in between. Looked up from germline, CDR1 is SQVTM and CDR2 is ANQGSEA.

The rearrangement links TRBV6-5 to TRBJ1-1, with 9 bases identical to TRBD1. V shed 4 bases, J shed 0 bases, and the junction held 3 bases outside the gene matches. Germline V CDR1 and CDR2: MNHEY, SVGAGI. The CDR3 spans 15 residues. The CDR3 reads CASSSYRGLNTEAFF. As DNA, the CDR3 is TGTGCCAGCAGTTCGTACAGGGGGCTGAACACTGAAGCTTTCTTT.

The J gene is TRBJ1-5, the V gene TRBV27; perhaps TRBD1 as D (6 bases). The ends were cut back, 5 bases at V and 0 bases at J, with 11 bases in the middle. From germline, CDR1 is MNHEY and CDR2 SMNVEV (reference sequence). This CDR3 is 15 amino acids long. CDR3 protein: CASSRTVYSNQPQHF. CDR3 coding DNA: TGTGCCAGCAGTCGGACAGTATATAGCAATCAGCCCCAGCATTTT.

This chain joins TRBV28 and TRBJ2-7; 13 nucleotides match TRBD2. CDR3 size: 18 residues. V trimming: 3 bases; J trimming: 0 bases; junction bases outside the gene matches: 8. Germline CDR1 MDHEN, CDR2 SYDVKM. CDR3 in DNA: TGTGCCAGCAGTTTCCCAATATGGACTAGCGGGAGCTCCTACGAGCAGTACTTC. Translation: CASSFPIWTSGSSYEQYF. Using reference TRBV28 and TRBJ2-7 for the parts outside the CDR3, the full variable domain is DVKVTQSSRYLVKRTGEKVFLECVQDMDHENMFWYRQDPGLGLRLIYFSYDVKMKEKGDIPEGYSVSREKKERFSLILESASTNQTSMYLCASSFPIWTSGSSYEQYFGPGTRLTVT.

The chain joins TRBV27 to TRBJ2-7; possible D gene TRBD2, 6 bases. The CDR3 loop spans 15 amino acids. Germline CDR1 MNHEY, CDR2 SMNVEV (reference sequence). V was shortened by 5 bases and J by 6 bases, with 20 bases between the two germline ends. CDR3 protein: CASSGTPPPRIEQYF. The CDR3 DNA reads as TGTGCCAGCAGTGGGACTCCACCTCCGAGGATCGAGCAGTACTTC.

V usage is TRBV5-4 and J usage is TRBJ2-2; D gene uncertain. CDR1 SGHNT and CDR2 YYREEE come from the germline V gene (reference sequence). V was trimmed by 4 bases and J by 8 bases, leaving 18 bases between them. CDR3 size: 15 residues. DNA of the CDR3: TGTGCCAGCAGCGAACGTCGGGTCAGCCCTGGGGAGCTGTTTTTT. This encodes CASSERRVSPGELFF.

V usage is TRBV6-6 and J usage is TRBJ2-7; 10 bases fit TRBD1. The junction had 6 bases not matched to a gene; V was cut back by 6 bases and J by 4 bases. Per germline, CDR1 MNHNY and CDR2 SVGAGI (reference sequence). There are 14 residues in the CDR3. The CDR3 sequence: CASRPGQGSYEQYF. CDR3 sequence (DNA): TGTGCCAGCAGACCGGGACAGGGGTCTTACGAGCAGTACTTC.

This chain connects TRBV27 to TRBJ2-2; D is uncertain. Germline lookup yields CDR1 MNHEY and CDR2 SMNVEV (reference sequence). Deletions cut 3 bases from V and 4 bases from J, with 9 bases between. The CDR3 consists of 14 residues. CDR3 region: CASSFVLPTGELFF. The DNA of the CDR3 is TGTGCCAGCAGTTTTGTCCTTCCCACCGGGGAGCTGTTTTTT.

CDR3 nucleotide sequence: TGTGCCAGCGCCCCGGGACAGTCCTACGAGCAGTACTTC. Translating it yields CASAPGQSYEQYF. The chain carries TRBV27 and TRBJ2-7; 7 bases fit TRBD1. The CDR3 sequence is 13 residues long. Germline V lookup: CDR1 MNHEY, CDR2 SMNVEV (reference sequence). V gave up 8 bases and J gave up 1 base; unmatched junction bases: 5.

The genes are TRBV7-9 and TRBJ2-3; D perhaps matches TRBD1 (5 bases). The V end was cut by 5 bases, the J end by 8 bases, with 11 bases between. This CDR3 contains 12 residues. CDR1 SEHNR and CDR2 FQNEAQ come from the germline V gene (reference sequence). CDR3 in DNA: TGTGCCAGCAGCGCAGGGTTGGGTACGCAGTATTTT. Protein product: CASSAGLGTQYF.

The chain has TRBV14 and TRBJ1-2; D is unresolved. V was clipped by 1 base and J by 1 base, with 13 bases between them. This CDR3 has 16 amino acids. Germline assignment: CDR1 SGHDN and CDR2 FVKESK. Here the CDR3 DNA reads TGTGCCAGCAGCCAAGCCTCAAGACGTATTAACTATGGCTACACCTTC. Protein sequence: CASSQASRRINYGYTF.

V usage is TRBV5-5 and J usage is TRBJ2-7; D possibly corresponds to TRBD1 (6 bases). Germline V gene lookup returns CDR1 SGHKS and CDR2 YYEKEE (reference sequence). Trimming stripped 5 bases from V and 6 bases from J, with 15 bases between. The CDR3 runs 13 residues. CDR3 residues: CASRPTGNSEQYF. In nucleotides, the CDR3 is TGTGCCAGCAGGCCTACAGGGAATTCCGAGCAGTACTTC.

This CDR3 is CASSVRGAPPGSSYNEQFF. The CDR3 DNA reads TGCGCCAGCAGTGTTCGGGGCGCACCGCCCGGGAGCTCCTACAATGAGCAGTTCTTC. V gene TRBV10-1 combines with J gene TRBJ2-1; maybe TRBD2 (6 bases). V was shortened by 4 bases and J by 0 bases, with 22 bases between the two germline ends. The CDR3 loop spans 19 amino acids. Germline lookup yields CDR1 WNHNN and CDR2 SYGVQD (reference sequence).

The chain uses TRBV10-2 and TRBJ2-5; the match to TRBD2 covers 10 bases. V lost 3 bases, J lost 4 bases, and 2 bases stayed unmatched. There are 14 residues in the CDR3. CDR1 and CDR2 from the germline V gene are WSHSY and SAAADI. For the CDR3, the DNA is TGCGCCAGCAGTGATCTAGCGGGAGTAGAGACCCAGTACTTC. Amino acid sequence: CASSDLAGVETQYF.

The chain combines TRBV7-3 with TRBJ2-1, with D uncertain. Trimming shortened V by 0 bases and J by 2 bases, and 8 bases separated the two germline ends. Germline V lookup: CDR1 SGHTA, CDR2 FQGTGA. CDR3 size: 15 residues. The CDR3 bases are TGTGCCAGCAGCTTAACAGGTGTAGCCTACAATGAGCAGTTCTTC. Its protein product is CASSLTGVAYNEQFF.

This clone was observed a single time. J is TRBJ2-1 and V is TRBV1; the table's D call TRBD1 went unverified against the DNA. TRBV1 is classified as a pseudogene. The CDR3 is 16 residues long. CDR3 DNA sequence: TGCACCAGCAGCCGAAAAGGGGGACAGGGTGGCCATGAGCAGTTCTTC. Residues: CTSSRKGGQGGHEQFF.